This T cell receptor (beta chain) comes out of a study of CD8 T cells in ankylosing spondylitis. Study-wide findings and caveats: Certain motif variants had earlier been reported in reactive arthritis synovial fluid and blood. Disease-linked clones were reportedly significantly enriched in matched ankylosing spondylitis synovial fluid.

This clonotype came up many times. Antigen unknown. The germline V gene encodes CDR1 SEHNR and CDR2 FQNEAQ (reference sequence). Trimming pared 8 bases from V and 2 bases from J, leaving 16 bases between. This CDR3 spans 14 amino acids. Each TCR beta library was made by quantitative 5'-RACE that incorporated molecular barcodes. MiXCR, run by TCRdb on the 5' RACE reads, gives a single entry per CDR3 protein. The sample carries over 110,000 distinct CDR3 sequences, 8% to 9% recorded once. The chain couples TRBV7-9 to TRBJ2-7; the D gene is possibly TRBD2 (6 bases). The source of this sequence is a male donor with ankylosing spondylitis. The sequencing input was synovial fluid, either unsorted or a sorted T cell fraction (not recorded which). The CDR3 nucleotides are TGTGCCAGCTCGACGGGGGTTTTCGCCTACGAGCAGTACTTC. The encoded protein is CASSTGVFAYEQYF.